This note documents a single TCR beta chain sequence. What it binds is unknown. Terminally differentiated effector memory CD45RA+ cells were excluded from the naive CD8 cells, which were CD45RO-negative and positively selected for CCR7. This sample stems from a study of shared clonotypes between healthy human individuals. From germline, CDR1 is SEHNR and CDR2 FQNEAQ (reference sequence). Trimming took off 0 bases at V and 4 bases at J, with 10 bases between the two ends. The CDR3 length is 14 residues. The deep-level immunoSEQ assay was used. Sequenced by immunoSEQ multiplex PCR; TCRdb stores in-frame clones only, minus some. The table lists 750,000 to 1,000,000 clones, around 93% of them singletons. Study-level points and caveats: It was the non-shared clonotypes that had lower generation probabilities than clonotypes shared by all four donors. Naive subsets generally had larger estimated richness than memory subsets. Naive CD4 clonotypes were shared across a handful of donors at about 5%.

Specimen: naive CD8+ T cells sorted from blood. This sequence originates from a man under 40 in good health. This chain connects TRBV7-9 to TRBJ2-7; D perhaps matches TRBD2 (6 bases). CDR3 sequence reads: CASSLAGGVYEQYF. The DNA for the CDR3 is TGTGCCAGCAGCTTAGCGGGAGGTGTTTACGAGCAGTACTTC.